This T cell receptor (beta chain) came from a study of T cell responses to AZD1222 COVID-19 vaccine. The germline gives CDR1 SEHNR, CDR2 FQNEAQ (reference sequence). V shed 1 base and J shed 1 base, with 4 bases lying between them. There are 13 residues in the CDR3. This table comes from immunoSEQ multiplex PCR, and its TCRdb copy is limited to in-frame clones, with some not included. The table records fewer than 150,000 clones, around 89% of them present only once. The TCR comes from an adult who received the AZD1222 COVID-19 vaccine. The sequences come from peripheral blood, collected 28 days after the second AZD1222 dose. The chain employs TRBV7-9 and TRBJ1-1; D not resolved. The CDR3: CASSLVENTEAFF. The CDR3 DNA reads TGTGCCAGCAGCTTAGTTGAGAACACTGAAGCTTTCTTT.